These T cell receptor beta chains were read from a single sample in a study of T-cell reconstitution after alpha-beta-depleted transplantation in children. Via MiXCR, TCRdb re-called the PCR reads, giving one row per CDR3 protein. The table shows 98,000 or so distinct CDR3 sequences, with approximately 6% occurring only once. Source: PBMCs, mostly from graft donor cells, taken 360 days after TCRalphabeta/CD19-depleted stem cell transplant. Source of these receptors: a male patient aged 2 to 10 who had a stem cell transplant for acute lymphoblastic leukemia, so the T cells may come from the graft donor. The CDR3 runs from the conserved cysteine through the conserved F or W.

v_gene	j_gene	CDR3aa
TRBV4-2	TRBJ2-7	CASSQVSQGREQYF
TRBV25-1	TRBJ1-2	CASSGPDRGRHGYTF
TRBV2	TRBJ2-1	CATQGNYNEQFF
TRBV6-5	TRBJ2-1	CASSFPSGRVNEQFF
TRBV7-3	TRBJ2-1	CASSSGLARNEQFF
TRBV6-5	TRBJ1-5	CASSYSWQGFDQPQHF
TRBV6-2/TRBV6-3	TRBJ2-5	CASSYTRQGKFQETQYF
TRBV4-3	TRBJ2-1	CASSQDRGVSYNEQFF
TRBV6-1	TRBJ1-2	CASSTRDRPGGYTF
TRBV6-5	TRBJ2-7	CASSYRGPSSYEQYF
TRBV28	TRBJ2-1	CASSLSGRISYNEQFF
TRBV7-2	TRBJ2-7	CASSTSGQGADDEQYF
TRBV27	TRBJ1-1	CASRPTRNTEAFF
TRBV12-3/TRBV12-4	TRBJ2-5	CASSFGIQETQYF
TRBV9	TRBJ2-7	CASSPTGGLLNEQYF
TRBV5-5	TRBJ2-7	CASSLDVAGVSQYF
TRBV13	TRBJ1-1	CASRFRLYTEAFF
TRBV29-1	TRBJ1-1	CSVLLTTEAFF
TRBV5-8	TRBJ2-5	CASSLWDGLETQYF
TRBV5-4	TRBJ2-7	CASSPQGTGRNEQYF
TRBV4-3	TRBJ2-3	CASSPARGPTNTQYF
TRBV4-2	TRBJ1-1	CASSQEPRGRGGTEAFF
TRBV4-3	TRBJ2-2	CASRQERLAWTGELFF
TRBV29-1	TRBJ2-2	CSPGTPQSNTGELFF
TRBV12-3/TRBV12-4	TRBJ2-3	CASSPWRDTDTQYF
TRBV9	TRBJ2-7	CASSARQDPYEQYF
TRBV28	TRBJ2-5	CASIQGGRKEETQYF
TRBV12-3/TRBV12-4	TRBJ1-6	CASGRIGDSPLHF
TRBV7-9	TRBJ2-2	CASRPRDAPRTGELFF
TRBV5-1	TRBJ2-7	CASSLVIASDYEQYF
TRBV10-3	TRBJ2-7	CAISGRPGEQYF
TRBV4-2	TRBJ2-5	CASSQDQSEETQYF
TRBV5-1	TRBJ2-7	CASSAGTGASYEQYF
TRBV7-9	TRBJ2-7	CASSLVLHNEQYF
TRBV2	TRBJ2-3	CASSVPGQGTDTQYF